The rows below give T cell receptor beta chains drawn from one sample of a study of T cell responses to AZD1222 COVID-19 vaccine. Measured with immunoSEQ multiplex PCR; TCRdb has only the in-frame clones, and not every one. The sample has around 260,000 clones, about 92% seen once; the top ten hold 0.5% to 0.65%. Sequencing used peripheral blood, obtained on day 0 of AZD1222 vaccination. The receptors were sampled from an adult in good health. CDR3s include the opening cysteine and the closing phenylalanine or tryptophan. The D gene is left open where the match is weak. Clone size is given for some rows only: seen once, a few or many times, or a class if the clone is expanded.

abundance	d_gene	v_gene	j_gene	CDR3aa	CDR3nt
.	.	TRBV4-1	TRBJ1-2	CASSHDRTGGYTF	TGCGCCAGCAGCCACGACAGGACGGGAGGCTACACCTTC
.	.	TRBV7-2	TRBJ1-1	CASSLSQGREAFF	TGTGCCAGCAGCTTAAGTCAAGGGAGGGAAGCTTTCTTT
.	.	TRBV19	TRBJ1-3	CASSTPRAAGNTIYF	TGTGCCAGTAGTACTCCTCGGGCAGCCGGAAACACCATATATTTT
.	.	TRBV29-1	TRBJ1-2	CSVPQSITGHGYTF	TGCAGCGTTCCACAATCCATAACGGGACATGGCTACACCTTC
.	.	TRBV7-2	TRBJ2-1	CASSLQGGTYNEQFF	TGTGCCAGCAGCTTACAGGGGGGCACCTACAATGAGCAGTTCTTC
.	.	TRBV20-1	TRBJ2-7	CSASSYEQYF	TGCAGTGCTAGTAGCTACGAGCAGTACTTC
.	TRBD2	TRBV28	TRBJ2-7	CASSPTSGSYEQYF	TGTGCCAGCAGCCCGACTAGCGGCTCCTACGAGCAGTACTTC
.	TRBD1	TRBV28	TRBJ1-4	CASRDKTGYDEKLFF	TGTGCCAGCAGAGATAAGACAGGGTATGATGAAAAACTGTTTTTT
.	TRBD2	TRBV3-1/TRBV3-2	TRBJ2-1	CASSPSRGVAGVGFF	TGTGCCAGCAGCCCATCTCGGGGGGTAGCGGGAGTAGGGTTCTTC
.	.	TRBV28	TRBJ1-2	CASGGGNYGYTF	TGTGCCAGCGGCGGGGGTAACTATGGCTACACCTTC
.	TRBD1	TRBV6-5	TRBJ2-7	CASSTRAGGAYEQYF	TGTGCCAGCAGTACCCGGGCAGGGGGTGCCTACGAGCAGTACTTC
.	TRBD2	TRBV28	TRBJ2-2	CASRLRGEGSGELFF	TGTGCCAGCAGACTGCGTGGGGAGGGGTCCGGGGAGCTGTTTTTT
.	.	TRBV29-1	TRBJ2-7	CSVEEPTTGFTYEQYF	TGCAGCGTTGAAGAGCCTACGACAGGATTCACCTACGAGCAGTACTTC
.	.	TRBV9	TRBJ2-5	CASSGRQDQETQYF	TGTGCCAGCAGCGGACGACAGGATCAAGAGACCCAGTACTTC
.	TRBD1	TRBV7-2	TRBJ2-7	CASREGQASSYEQYF	TGTGCCAGCAGGGAGGGACAGGCTAGCTCCTACGAGCAGTACTTC
.	.	TRBV7-2	TRBJ2-1	CASSSPRSSYNEQFF	TGTGCCAGCAGCTCGCCCCGGAGCTCCTACAATGAGCAGTTCTTC
once	TRBD2	TRBV6-5	TRBJ2-1	CASVRVAGDNEQFF	TGTGCCAGCGTTAGGGTAGCGGGGGACAATGAGCAGTTCTTC
.	TRBD2	TRBV24-1	TRBJ2-7	CATSDPGVAGGLGEQYF	TGTGCCACCAGTGATCCCGGGGTAGCGGGGGGGCTCGGCGAGCAGTACTTC
.	.	TRBV2	TRBJ1-1	CAAGPASNTEAFF	TGTGCCGCCGGGCCGGCCTCGAACACTGAAGCTTTCTTT
.	.	TRBV28	TRBJ1-2	CASSSFPGRGGYTF	TGTGCCAGCAGTTCCTTTCCAGGGCGAGGTGGCTACACCTTC
.	.	TRBV19	TRBJ1-4	CASSGGGHEKLFF	TGTGCCAGTAGCGGTGGGGGGCACGAAAAACTGTTTTTT
.	.	TRBV27	TRBJ1-1	CASSFRGRQNTEAFF	TGTGCCAGCAGTTTCCGCGGCAGGCAGAACACTGAAGCTTTCTTT
once	.	TRBV5-1	TRBJ1-6	CASSFQGNNSPLHF	TGCGCCAGCAGCTTCCAGGGTAATAATTCACCCCTCCACTTT
.	.	TRBV7-8	TRBJ2-1	CASSLNLNSRFF	TGTGCCAGCAGCTTAAACCTCAACTCCCGGTTCTTC
.	.	TRBV5-4	TRBJ2-7	CASSFGENYEQYF	TGTGCCAGCAGCTTCGGGGAGAACTACGAGCAGTACTTC
once	.	TRBV12-3/TRBV12-4	TRBJ1-2	CASSFGGSGYTF	TGTGCCAGCAGTTTTGGGGGTTCTGGCTACACCTTC
.	.	TRBV5-1	TRBJ1-1	CASSLEGNGGTEAFF	TGCGCCAGCAGCTTAGAAGGGAACGGAGGAACTGAAGCTTTCTTT
.	TRBD2	TRBV7-3	TRBJ2-1	CASSSLRTSGSNEQFF	TGTGCCAGCAGCTCCCTGAGGACTAGCGGGAGCAATGAGCAGTTCTTC
.	.	TRBV2	TRBJ1-2	CASTQEGGSGYTF	TGTGCCAGCACTCAAGAGGGGGGTAGTGGCTACACCTTC
.	.	TRBV3-1/TRBV3-2	TRBJ2-5	CASSRPPGGEETQYF	TGTGCCAGCAGCCGGCCCCCCGGTGGTGAGGAGACCCAGTACTTC
once	.	TRBV18	TRBJ1-2	CASCQGPANYGYTF	TGTGCCAGCTGTCAGGGCCCGGCTAACTATGGCTACACCTTC
.	.	TRBV6-2/TRBV6-3	TRBJ2-7	CASSYPLRGHPSEQYF	TGTGCCAGCAGTTACCCATTGCGGGGTCACCCCTCCGAGCAGTACTTC
.	.	TRBV27	TRBJ1-3	CASSSVNSGNTIYF	TGTGCCAGCAGTTCAGTGAACTCTGGAAACACCATATATTTT
.	.	TRBV2	TRBJ1-1	CASSSPMNTEAFF	TGTGCCAGCAGTTCTCCTATGAACACTGAAGCTTTCTTT
.	TRBD2	TRBV11-1	TRBJ2-5	CASSSRGGPLYF	TGTGCCAGCAGCTCTCGGGGGGGGCCCCTCTACTTC
few	TRBD1	TRBV5-1	TRBJ1-1	CASSLVGTGNTEAFF	TGCGCCAGCAGCTTGGTTGGGACAGGGAACACTGAAGCTTTCTTT
.	.	TRBV20-1	TRBJ2-2	CSASQGGNTGELFF	TGCAGTGCTAGTCAGGGAGGAAACACCGGGGAGCTGTTTTTT
.	TRBD1	TRBV5-1	TRBJ1-5	CASSLGGTVDQPQHF	TGCGCCAGCAGCTTGGGCGGGACAGTAGATCAGCCCCAGCATTTT
.	.	TRBV25-1	TRBJ1-1	CASRETANTEAFF	TGTGCCAGCAGAGAGACGGCGAACACTGAAGCTTTCTTT
.	.	TRBV27	TRBJ1-3	CASSLSGGSGNTIYF	TGTGCCAGCAGTTTATCGGGGGGGTCTGGAAACACCATATATTTT
.	.	TRBV19	TRBJ2-2	CASSIRGRTGELFF	TGTGCCAGTAGTATACGGGGGAGGACCGGGGAGCTGTTTTTT
few	.	TRBV3-1/TRBV3-2	TRBJ1-3	CASSQDWTISGNTIYF	TGTGCCAGCAGCCAAGATTGGACAATCTCTGGAAACACCATATATTTT
.	.	TRBV7-8	TRBJ1-1	CASSPYSGRIEAFF	TGTGCCAGCAGCCCGTACTCAGGGCGAATTGAAGCTTTCTTT
.	TRBD1	TRBV4-2	TRBJ1-4	CASSLTDRAAEKLFF	TGTGCCAGCAGCCTTACGGACAGGGCAGCTGAAAAACTGTTTTTT